The 8 T cell receptor beta chains in this list originate from one sample, sequenced in a study of OX40 agonist ivuxolimab in advanced cancers. Profiled with immunoSEQ multiplex PCR; TCRdb holds only in-frame clones, not every one. Of approximately 70,000 clones listed, roughly 89% are singletons. The sample in question was CD4+ or CD8+ T cells sorted from blood, obtained in a trial of the OX40 agonist ivuxolimab. These receptors all come from an adult with an advanced solid tumor such as melanoma, head and neck, liver or kidney cancer.

The chain combines TRBV2 with TRBJ1-5; D call uncertain. CDR1 is SNHLY and CDR2 is FYNNEI in the germline V gene. The CDR3 extends over 18 amino acids. The V end was cut by 1 base, the J end by 4 bases, with 20 bases between. The CDR3 DNA sequence: TGTGCCAGCAGTGAAGAGGACTCACTCTCCCCTCTGAATCAGCCCCAGCATTTT. Amino acid sequence: CASSEEDSLSPLNQPQHF.

The rearrangement links TRBV10-3 to TRBJ2-2, with 9 bases lining up with TRBD2. Trimming cost V 4 bases and J 6 bases; bases outside gene matches: 15. Germline values: CDR1 ENHRY, CDR2 SYGVKD. This CDR3 has 18 amino acids. CDR3 sequence reads: CAISVNAPGRGGSGELFF. The CDR3, as DNA: TGTGCCATCAGTGTGAATGCCCCGGGGCGGGGGGGCTCCGGGGAGCTGTTTTTT.

This clone has only one observation. This chain connects TRBV7-2 to TRBJ2-1; 9 positions agree with TRBD1. Per the germline V gene, CDR1 is SGHTA and CDR2 is FQGNSA. V gave up 5 bases and J gave up 9 bases; unmatched junction bases: 11. The CDR3 spans 15 residues. CDR3 loop: CASSPLGQGVGEQFF. The CDR3 bases are TGTGCCAGCAGCCCTCTGGGACAGGGTGTAGGTGAGCAGTTCTTC.

The V call is TRBV10-3, the J call TRBJ2-7; D may be TRBD1 or TRBD2 (5 bases each). CDR1 and CDR2 (germline): ENHRY, SYGVKD. The CDR3 contains 14 residues. V lost 4 bases and J 3 bases, leaving 13 bases between the germline ends. CDR3 residues: CAISGKGPGYEQYF. In nucleotides, the CDR3 is TGTGCCATCAGTGGTAAGGGACCTGGCTACGAGCAGTACTTC.

The chain joins TRBV6-1 to TRBJ1-5; no clear D. The V end lost 4 bases, the J end lost 1 base, and 5 bases lay between the germline ends. Germline CDR1 reads MNHNS; CDR2 reads SASEGT. The CDR3 consists of 13 residues. CDR3: CASSGTSNQPQHF. For the CDR3, the DNA is TGTGCCAGCAGTGGGACCAGCAATCAGCCCCAGCATTTT.

The chain has TRBV6-1 and TRBJ2-7, with D perhaps TRBD2 (6 bases). The V gene's germline CDR1 is MNHNS and CDR2 SASEGT. V was pared by 2 bases and J by 0 bases, with 14 bases between. The CDR3 is 16 residues long. The CDR3, as DNA: TGTGCCAGCAGTGAACGCGGGGCAGTCACCTCCTACGAGCAGTACTTC. Translation gives CASSERGAVTSYEQYF.

The rearrangement links TRBV28 to TRBJ1-5; D unresolved. The germline V and J ends were trimmed by 4 bases and 0 bases, with 7 bases remaining between them. The CDR3 covers 14 residues. CDR1 and CDR2 from the germline V gene are MDHEN and SYDVKM. The CDR3 DNA follows: TGTGCCAGCAGTTCATCCTATAGCAATCAGCCCCAGCATTTT. Its translation is CASSSSYSNQPQHF.

V is TRBV5-6 and J is TRBJ2-1; TRBD2 matches at 8 bases. V trimming: 1 base; J trimming: 1 base; junction bases outside the gene matches: 10. CDR1 is SGHDT and CDR2 is YYEEEE in the germline V gene. The CDR3 runs to 18 residues. The DNA of the CDR3 is TGTGCCAGCAGCTTGATCTCGTTCGAGCGGGGGTCCTACAATGAGCAGTTCTTC. Translating gives CASSLISFERGSYNEQFF.